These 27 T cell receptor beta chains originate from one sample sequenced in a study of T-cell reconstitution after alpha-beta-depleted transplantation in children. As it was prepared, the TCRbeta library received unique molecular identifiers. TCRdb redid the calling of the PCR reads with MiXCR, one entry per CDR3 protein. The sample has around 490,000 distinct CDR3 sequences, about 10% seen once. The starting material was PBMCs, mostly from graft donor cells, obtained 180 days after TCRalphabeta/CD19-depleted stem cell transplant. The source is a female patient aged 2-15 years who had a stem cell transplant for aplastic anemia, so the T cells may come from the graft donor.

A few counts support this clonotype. The CDR3 DNA sequence: TGCGCCAGCAGCCAAGATAGCGCGGGAGCCCAAGAGACCCAGTACTTC. Its translation is CASSQDSAGAQETQYF. The rearrangement uses TRBV4-3 and TRBJ2-5; 7 positions match TRBD2. From germline, CDR1 is LGHNA and CDR2 YSLEER. CDR3 length equals 16 residues. After removal of 0 bases from V and 1 base from J, the junction contained 5 bases not matched to a gene.

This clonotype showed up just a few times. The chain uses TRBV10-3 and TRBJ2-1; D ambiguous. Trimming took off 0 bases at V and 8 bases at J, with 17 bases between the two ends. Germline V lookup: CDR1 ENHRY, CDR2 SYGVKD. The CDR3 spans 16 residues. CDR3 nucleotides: TGTGCCATCAGTGAGTCCCAGGCAGTAGGACGCGATGAGCAGTTCTTC. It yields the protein CAISESQAVGRDEQFF.

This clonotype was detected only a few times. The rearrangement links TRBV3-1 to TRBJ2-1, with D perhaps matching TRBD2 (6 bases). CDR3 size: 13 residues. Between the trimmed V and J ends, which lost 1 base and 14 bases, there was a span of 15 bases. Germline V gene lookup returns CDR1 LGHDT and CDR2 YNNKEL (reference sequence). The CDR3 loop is CASSQAGTLDKFF. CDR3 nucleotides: TGTGCCAGCAGCCAAGCGGGGACTTTGGACAAGTTCTTC.

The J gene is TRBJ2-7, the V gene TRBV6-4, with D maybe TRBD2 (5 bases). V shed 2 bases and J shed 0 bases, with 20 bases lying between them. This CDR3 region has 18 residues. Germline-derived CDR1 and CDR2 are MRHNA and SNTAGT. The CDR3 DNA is TGTGCCAGCAGTGACATCCCTCGACGCCGTCTAGCCTCCTACGAGCAGTACGTC. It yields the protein CASSDIPRRRLASYEQYV.

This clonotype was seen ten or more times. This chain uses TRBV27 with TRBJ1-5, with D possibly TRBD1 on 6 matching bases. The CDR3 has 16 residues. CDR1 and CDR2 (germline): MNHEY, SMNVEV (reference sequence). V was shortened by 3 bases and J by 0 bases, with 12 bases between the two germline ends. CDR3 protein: CASSFSGADSNQPQHF. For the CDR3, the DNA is TGTGCCAGCAGTTTCTCGGGGGCAGATAGCAATCAGCCCCAGCATTTT.

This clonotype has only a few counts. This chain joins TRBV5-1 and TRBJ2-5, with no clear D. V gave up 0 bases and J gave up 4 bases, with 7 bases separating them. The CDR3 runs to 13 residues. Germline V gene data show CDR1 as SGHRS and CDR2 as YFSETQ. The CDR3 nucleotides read TGCGCCAGCAGCTTGGGGAATCGAGAGACCCAGTACTTC. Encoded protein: CASSLGNRETQYF.

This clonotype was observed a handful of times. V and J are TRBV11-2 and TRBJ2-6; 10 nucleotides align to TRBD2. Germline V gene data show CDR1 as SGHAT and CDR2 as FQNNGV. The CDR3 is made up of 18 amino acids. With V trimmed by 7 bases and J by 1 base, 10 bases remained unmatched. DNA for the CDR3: TGTGCCAGCACCGCGAGGCTAGCGGGAGATTCTGGGGCCAACGTCCTGACTTTC. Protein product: CASTARLAGDSGANVLTF.

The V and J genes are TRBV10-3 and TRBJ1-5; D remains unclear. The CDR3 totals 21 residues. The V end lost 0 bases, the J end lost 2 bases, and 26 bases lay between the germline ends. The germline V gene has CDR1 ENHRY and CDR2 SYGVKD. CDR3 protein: CAISESRAARFTLGGNQPQHF. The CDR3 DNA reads TGTGCCATCAGTGAGTCGAGAGCGGCCAGGTTCACCCTGGGCGGCAATCAGCCCCAGCATTTT.

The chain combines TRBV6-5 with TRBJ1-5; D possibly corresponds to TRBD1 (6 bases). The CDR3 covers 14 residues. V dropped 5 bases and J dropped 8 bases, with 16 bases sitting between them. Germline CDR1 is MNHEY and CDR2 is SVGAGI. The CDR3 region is CASSLLGGRKPQHF. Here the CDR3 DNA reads TGTGCCAGCAGTCTACTAGGGGGAAGGAAGCCCCAGCATTTT.

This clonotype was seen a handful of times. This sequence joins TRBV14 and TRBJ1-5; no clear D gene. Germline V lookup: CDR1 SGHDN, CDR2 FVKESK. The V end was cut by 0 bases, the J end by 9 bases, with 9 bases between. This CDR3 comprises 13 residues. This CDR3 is CASSQDTAGPQHF. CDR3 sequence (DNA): TGTGCCAGCAGCCAAGATACGGCCGGGCCCCAGCATTTT. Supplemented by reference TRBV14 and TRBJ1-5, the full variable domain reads EAGVTQFPSHSVIEKGQTVTLRCDPISGHDNLYWYRRVMGKEIKFLLHFVKESKQDESGMPNNRFLAERTGGTYSTLKVQPAELEDSGVYFCASSQDTAGPQHFGDGTRLSIL.

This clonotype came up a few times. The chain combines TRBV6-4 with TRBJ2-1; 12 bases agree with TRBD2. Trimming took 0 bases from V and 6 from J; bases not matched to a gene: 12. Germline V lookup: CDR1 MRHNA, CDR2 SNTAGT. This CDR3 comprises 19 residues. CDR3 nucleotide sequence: TGTGCCAGCAGTGACTCGAGACTAGCGGGAGAGGGGGTTTGCAATGAGCAGTTCTTC. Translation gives CASSDSRLAGEGVCNEQFF.

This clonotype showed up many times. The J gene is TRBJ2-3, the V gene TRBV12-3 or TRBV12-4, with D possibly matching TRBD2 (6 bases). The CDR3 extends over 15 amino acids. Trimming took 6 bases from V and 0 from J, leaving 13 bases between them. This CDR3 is CASRPGTSSTDTQYF. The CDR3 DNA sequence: TGTGCCAGCAGACCCGGGACTTCTAGCACAGATACGCAGTATTTT.

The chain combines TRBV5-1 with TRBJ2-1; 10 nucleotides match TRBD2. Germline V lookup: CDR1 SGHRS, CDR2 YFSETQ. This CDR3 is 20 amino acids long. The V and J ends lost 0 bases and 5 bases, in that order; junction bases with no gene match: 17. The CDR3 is CASSLEPTRLAGEIHNEQFF. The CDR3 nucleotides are TGCGCCAGCAGCTTGGAGCCCACCCGGCTAGCGGGAGAAATTCACAATGAGCAGTTCTTC.

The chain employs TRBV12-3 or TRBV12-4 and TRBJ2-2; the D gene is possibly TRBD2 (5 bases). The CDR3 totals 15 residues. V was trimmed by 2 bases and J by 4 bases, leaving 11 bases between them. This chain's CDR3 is CASSLFLAGTGELFF. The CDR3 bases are TGTGCCAGCAGTTTATTCCTAGCAGGCACCGGGGAGCTGTTTTTT.

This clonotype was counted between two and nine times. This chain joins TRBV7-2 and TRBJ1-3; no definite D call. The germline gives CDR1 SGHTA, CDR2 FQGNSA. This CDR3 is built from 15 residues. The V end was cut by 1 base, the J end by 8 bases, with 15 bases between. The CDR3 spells CASSLEVRSIDTIYF. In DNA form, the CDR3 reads TGTGCCAGCAGCTTAGAAGTCCGATCGATCGACACCATATATTTT.

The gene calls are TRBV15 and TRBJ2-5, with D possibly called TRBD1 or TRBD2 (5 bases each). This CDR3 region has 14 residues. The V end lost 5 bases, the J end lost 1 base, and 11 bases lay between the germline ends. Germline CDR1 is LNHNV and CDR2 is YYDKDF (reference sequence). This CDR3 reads CATSSRDGQETQYF. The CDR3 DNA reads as TGTGCCACCAGCTCTCGGGACGGCCAAGAGACCCAGTACTTC.

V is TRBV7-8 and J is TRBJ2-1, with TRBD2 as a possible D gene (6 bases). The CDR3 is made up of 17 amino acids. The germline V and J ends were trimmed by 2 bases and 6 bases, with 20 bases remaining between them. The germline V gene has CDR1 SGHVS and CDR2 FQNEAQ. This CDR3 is CASSLRAKTSGVNEQFF. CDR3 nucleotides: TGTGCCAGCAGCTTACGTGCGAAAACATCGGGAGTCAATGAGCAGTTCTTC.

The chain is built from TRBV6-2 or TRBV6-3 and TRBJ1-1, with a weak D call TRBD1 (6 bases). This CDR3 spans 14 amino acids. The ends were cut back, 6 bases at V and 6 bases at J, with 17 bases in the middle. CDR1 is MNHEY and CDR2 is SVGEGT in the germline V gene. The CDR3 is CASRPTGNWAEAFF. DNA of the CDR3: TGTGCCAGCAGACCCACAGGGAACTGGGCTGAAGCTTTCTTT.

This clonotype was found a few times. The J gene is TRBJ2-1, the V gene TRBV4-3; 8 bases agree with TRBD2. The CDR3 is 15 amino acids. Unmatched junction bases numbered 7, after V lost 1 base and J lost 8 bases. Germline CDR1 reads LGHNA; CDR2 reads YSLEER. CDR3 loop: CASSQALSGRDEQFF. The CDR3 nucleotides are TGCGCCAGCAGCCAAGCGCTCAGCGGGAGAGATGAGCAGTTCTTC.

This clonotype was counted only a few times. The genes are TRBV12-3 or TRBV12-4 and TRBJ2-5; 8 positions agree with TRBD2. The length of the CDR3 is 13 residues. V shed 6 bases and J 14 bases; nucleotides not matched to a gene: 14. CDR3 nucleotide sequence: TGTGCCAGCAGATCGGGAGGGAAGGTTCCCCGTTACTTC. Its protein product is CASRSGGKVPRYF.

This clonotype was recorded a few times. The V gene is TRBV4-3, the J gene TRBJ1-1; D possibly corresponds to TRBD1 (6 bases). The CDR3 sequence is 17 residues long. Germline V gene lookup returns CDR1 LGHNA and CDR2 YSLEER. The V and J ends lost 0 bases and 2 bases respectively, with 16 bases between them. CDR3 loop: CASSQEGKAGANTEAFF. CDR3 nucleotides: TGCGCCAGCAGCCAAGAAGGGAAAGCAGGGGCCAACACTGAAGCTTTCTTT.

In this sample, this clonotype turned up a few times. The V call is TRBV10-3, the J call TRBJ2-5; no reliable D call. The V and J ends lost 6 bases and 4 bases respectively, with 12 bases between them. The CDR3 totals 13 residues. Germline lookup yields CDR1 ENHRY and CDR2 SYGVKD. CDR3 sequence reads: CAIRRIGGETQYF. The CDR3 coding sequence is TGTGCCATCAGGAGGATTGGCGGAGAGACCCAGTACTTC.

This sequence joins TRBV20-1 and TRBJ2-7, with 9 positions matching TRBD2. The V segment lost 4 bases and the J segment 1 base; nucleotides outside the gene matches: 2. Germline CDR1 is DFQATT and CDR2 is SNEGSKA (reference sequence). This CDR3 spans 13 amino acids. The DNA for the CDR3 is TGCAGTGCTAAACTAGCGGGTTCCTACGAGCAGTACGTC. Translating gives CSAKLAGSYEQYV.

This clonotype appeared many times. In DNA form, the CDR3 reads TGTGCCAGCAGCCCTACCAATGATGAAAAACTGTTTTTT. Translation gives CASSPTNDEKLFF. The chain employs TRBV7-9 and TRBJ1-4; D ambiguous. The CDR3 consists of 13 residues. Between the trimmed V and J ends, which lost 5 bases and 6 bases, there was a span of 10 bases. The germline CDR1 and CDR2 sequences are SEHNR and FQNEAQ (reference sequence).

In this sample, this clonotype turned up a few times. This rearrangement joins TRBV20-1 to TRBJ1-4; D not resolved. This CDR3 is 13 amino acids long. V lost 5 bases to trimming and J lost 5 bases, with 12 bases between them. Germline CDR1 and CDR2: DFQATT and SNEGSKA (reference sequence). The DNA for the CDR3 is TGCAGTGCTGATGGAGGGCCGAATGAAAAACTGTTTTTT. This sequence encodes CSADGGPNEKLFF.

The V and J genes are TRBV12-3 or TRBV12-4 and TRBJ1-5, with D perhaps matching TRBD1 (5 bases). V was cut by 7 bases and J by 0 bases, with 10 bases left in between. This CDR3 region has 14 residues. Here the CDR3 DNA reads TGTGCCAGCACCCTGGGACCTAGCAATCAGCCCCAGCATTTT. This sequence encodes CASTLGPSNQPQHF.

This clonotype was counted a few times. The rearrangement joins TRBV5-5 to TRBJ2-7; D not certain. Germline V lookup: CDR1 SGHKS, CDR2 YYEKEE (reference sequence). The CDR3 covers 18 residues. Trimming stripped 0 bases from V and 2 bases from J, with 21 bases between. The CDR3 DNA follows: TGTGCCAGCAGCTTGGCGGGTGGGGATCTCGTGTGGCCCTACGAGCAGTACTTC. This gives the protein CASSLAGGDLVWPYEQYF. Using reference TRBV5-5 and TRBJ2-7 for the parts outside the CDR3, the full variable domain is DAGVTQSPTHLIKTRGQQVTLRCSPISGHKSVSWYQQVLGQGPQFIFQYYEKEERGRGNFPDRFSARQFPNYSSELNVNALLLGDSALYLCASSLAGGDLVWPYEQYFGPGTRLTVT.